Sequencing of this T cell receptor beta chain was carried out in a study of cytomegalovirus exposure and HLA in healthy donors (dated by TCRdb to 2016 to 2017). About the study as a whole: The 666 repertoires of the first cohort and the 95 to 150 validation repertoires were produced on the same platform, according to a later analysis. The study was designed to test whether signatures of past pathogen exposure could be identified by cataloging public T cell receptors. A separate validation cohort of approximately 120 different subjects was used in addition to the roughly 700-subject first cohort. To predict cytomegalovirus infection status, the study combined high-throughput TCR immunosequencing, statistical association of individual TCRs with disease status, and machine learning.

V was cut back by 3 bases and J by 0 bases, leaving a gap of 9 bases between them. From a lookup of the germline V gene (reference sequence), CDR1 and CDR2 are WNHNN and SYGVQD. Inclusive of the bounding cysteine and phenylalanine, the CDR3 is 14 residues long. Only the CDR3 region is kept as DNA, spanning 42 bases read in frame from base 1. Receptors were amplified or captured by the immunoSEQ multiplex PCR assay. Processing in the source paper ran as follows. To diagnose cytomegalovirus status from the catalog of TCR beta chain sequences, a statistical classification framework was built. What TCRdb holds here is the immuneACCESS table cut down to in-frame rearrangements. Part of the clones is not present; checked against another copy, under half of the missing clones reflect an unresolved V gene, and the others are unexplained. D and trimming come from the DNA, and the V and J calls and clone size come from that table. The sample contains about 250,000 clones, more than 75% of them found a single time. The biggest ten clones account for about 2.8% of the sample.

The donors were included in the validation cohort of 90 to 150 subjects, a group kept apart from the approximately 650-subject first cohort. On this clone: No cognate antigen has been identified for it. No base quality information exists; no much larger clone differs at one position.

Findings and caveats that apply to the study as a whole: It was suggested by the authors that the approach could potentially be generalized to other disease states and immunological phenotypes. In a later analysis, TCRs clustered in the first cohort were found to also tend to co-occur in the 110 or so validation repertoires, with 94% of cluster scores above 0. In both the original and validation cohorts, the classifier was reported to diagnose cytomegalovirus status with high specificity and sensitivity. While some public TCRs were present in many individuals, most TCR sequences turned up only very rarely across donors. A total of about 150 TCR beta chains were listed by the study as associated with cytomegalovirus. A later analysis had no HLA typing for the validation cohort, so co-occurrence there was scored across all 120 or so repertoires. In vitro tests confirmed that a few of the cytomegalovirus-associated TCR beta chains recognize cytomegalovirus antigens.

Sequencing was done on a sample of PBMCs. The V gene is TRBV10-1 and the J gene is TRBJ2-7; no D segment can be confidently identified. The clonotype was recovered from a man in his late teens or twenties in good health and CMV-seronegative. The CDR3 loop reads CASSDLSSSYEQYF. Read as DNA, the sequence is TGCGCCAGCAGTGATCTTTCGTCCTCCTACGAGCAGTACTTC.